These 9 T cell receptor beta chains originate from one sample sequenced in a study of T cell responses to AZD1222 COVID-19 vaccine. The assay was immunoSEQ multiplex PCR, and TCRdb's table has in-frame clones only and misses some. This sample has about 69,000 clones, with less than 85% found just once. The input for sequencing was peripheral blood, taken 28 days after the second AZD1222 dose. Source of these receptors: an adult who received the AZD1222 COVID-19 vaccine.

This clone was seen a single time. The chain recombines TRBV6-5 with TRBJ1-2; tentative D call: TRBD1 (6 bases). Germline CDR1 is MNHEY and CDR2 is SVGAGI. The CDR3 length is 14 residues. V lost 4 bases to trimming and J lost 3 bases, with 12 bases between them. CDR3 bases: TGTGCCAGCAGTTCCCCGGACAGTTACTATGGCTACACCTTC. It yields the protein CASSSPDSYYGYTF.

The chain combines TRBV14 with TRBJ1-1; TRBD1 aligns across 8 bases. This CDR3 comprises 17 residues. After removal of 0 bases from V and 1 base from J, the junction contained 7 bases not matched to a gene. CDR1 SGHDN and CDR2 FVKESK come from the germline V gene. CDR3 sequence: CASSQDPGGLGNTEAFF. CDR3 DNA: TGTGCCAGCAGCCAAGATCCAGGGGGCTTGGGGAACACTGAAGCTTTCTTT. Together with reference TRBV14 and TRBJ1-1, the CDR3 gives the full variable domain: EAGVTQFPSHSVIEKGQTVTLRCDPISGHDNLYWYRRVMGKEIKFLLHFVKESKQDESGMPNNRFLAERTGGTYSTLKVQPAELEDSGVYFCASSQDPGGLGNTEAFFGQGTRLTVV.

The CDR3 protein is CASSLGRGPLNIQYF. CDR3 nucleotide sequence: TGCGCCAGCAGCTTGGGACGGGGTCCCCTAAACATTCAGTACTTC. This sequence joins TRBV5-1 and TRBJ2-4, with TRBD2 as a possible D gene (5 bases). V was cut by 0 bases and J by 6 bases, with 13 bases left in between. The CDR3 loop spans 15 amino acids. From germline, CDR1 is SGHRS and CDR2 YFSETQ.

The gene calls are TRBV2 and TRBJ1-5, with D perhaps matching TRBD1 (5 bases). The CDR3 length is 14 residues. Trimming cost V 7 bases and J 0 bases, with 10 bases left between them. The V gene's germline CDR1 is SNHLY and CDR2 FYNNEI. CDR3 in amino acids: CASKMGLSNQPQHF. The DNA for the CDR3 is TGTGCCAGCAAGATGGGACTTAGCAATCAGCCCCAGCATTTT. Variable domain in full (rest from reference TRBV2 and TRBJ1-5): EPEVTQTPSHQVTQMGQEVILRCVPISNHLYFYWYRQILGQKVEFLVSFYNNEISEKSEIFDDQFSVERPDGSNFTLKIRSTKLEDSAMYFCASKMGLSNQPQHFGDGTRLSIL.

The rearrangement joins TRBV23-1 to TRBJ2-4; D remains unclear. TRBV23-1 is filed as an ORF, its function uncertain. Trimming took off 2 bases at V and 5 bases at J, with 22 bases between the two ends. The CDR3 is 18 residues long. The chain's CDR3 is CASSQQYLGFFKENIQYF. In DNA form, the CDR3 reads TGCGCCAGCAGTCAACAGTATTTAGGCTTTTTTAAAGAAAACATTCAGTACTTC.

Only a few counts were recorded for this clone. The genes are TRBV7-9 and TRBJ2-7; no clear D. The CDR3 contains 13 residues. The ends were cut back, 6 bases at V and 2 bases at J, with 11 bases in the middle. Germline CDR1 and CDR2: SEHNR and FQNEAQ (reference sequence). The CDR3 region has the DNA TGTGCCAGCAGTGGCAGGAACGCCTACGAGCAGTACTTC. This encodes CASSGRNAYEQYF.

The chain combines TRBV11-2 with TRBJ1-2; D unresolved. Germline V CDR1 and CDR2: SGHAT, FQNNGV. Trimming removed 4 bases at V and 8 bases at J, with 23 bases between. The CDR3 covers 16 residues. The CDR3 here is CASSSRLTGVRKGYTF. The CDR3 bases are TGTGCCAGCAGCTCTAGACTGACTGGGGTCAGGAAGGGCTACACCTTC.

This clone has only a few counts. The V gene is TRBV5-8, the J gene TRBJ2-7; unclear D gene. CDR3 length: 9 amino acids. Germline V CDR1 and CDR2: SGHTS, YDEGEE. V was cut by 2 bases and J by 6 bases, with 0 bases left in between. As DNA, the CDR3 is TGTGCCAGCAGCTTCGAGCAGTACTTC. Protein: CASSFEQYF.

The chain is built from TRBV10-2 and TRBJ1-6, with a weak D call TRBD1 (5 bases). The germline V gene has CDR1 WSHSY and CDR2 SAAADI. The ends were cut back, 8 bases at V and 0 bases at J, with 17 bases in the middle. This CDR3 is built from 17 residues. CDR3 bases: TGCGCCAGCCTCGACAGTTCCCTAAGCTCCTATAATTCACCCCTCCACTTT. It codes for CASLDSSLSSYNSPLHF.